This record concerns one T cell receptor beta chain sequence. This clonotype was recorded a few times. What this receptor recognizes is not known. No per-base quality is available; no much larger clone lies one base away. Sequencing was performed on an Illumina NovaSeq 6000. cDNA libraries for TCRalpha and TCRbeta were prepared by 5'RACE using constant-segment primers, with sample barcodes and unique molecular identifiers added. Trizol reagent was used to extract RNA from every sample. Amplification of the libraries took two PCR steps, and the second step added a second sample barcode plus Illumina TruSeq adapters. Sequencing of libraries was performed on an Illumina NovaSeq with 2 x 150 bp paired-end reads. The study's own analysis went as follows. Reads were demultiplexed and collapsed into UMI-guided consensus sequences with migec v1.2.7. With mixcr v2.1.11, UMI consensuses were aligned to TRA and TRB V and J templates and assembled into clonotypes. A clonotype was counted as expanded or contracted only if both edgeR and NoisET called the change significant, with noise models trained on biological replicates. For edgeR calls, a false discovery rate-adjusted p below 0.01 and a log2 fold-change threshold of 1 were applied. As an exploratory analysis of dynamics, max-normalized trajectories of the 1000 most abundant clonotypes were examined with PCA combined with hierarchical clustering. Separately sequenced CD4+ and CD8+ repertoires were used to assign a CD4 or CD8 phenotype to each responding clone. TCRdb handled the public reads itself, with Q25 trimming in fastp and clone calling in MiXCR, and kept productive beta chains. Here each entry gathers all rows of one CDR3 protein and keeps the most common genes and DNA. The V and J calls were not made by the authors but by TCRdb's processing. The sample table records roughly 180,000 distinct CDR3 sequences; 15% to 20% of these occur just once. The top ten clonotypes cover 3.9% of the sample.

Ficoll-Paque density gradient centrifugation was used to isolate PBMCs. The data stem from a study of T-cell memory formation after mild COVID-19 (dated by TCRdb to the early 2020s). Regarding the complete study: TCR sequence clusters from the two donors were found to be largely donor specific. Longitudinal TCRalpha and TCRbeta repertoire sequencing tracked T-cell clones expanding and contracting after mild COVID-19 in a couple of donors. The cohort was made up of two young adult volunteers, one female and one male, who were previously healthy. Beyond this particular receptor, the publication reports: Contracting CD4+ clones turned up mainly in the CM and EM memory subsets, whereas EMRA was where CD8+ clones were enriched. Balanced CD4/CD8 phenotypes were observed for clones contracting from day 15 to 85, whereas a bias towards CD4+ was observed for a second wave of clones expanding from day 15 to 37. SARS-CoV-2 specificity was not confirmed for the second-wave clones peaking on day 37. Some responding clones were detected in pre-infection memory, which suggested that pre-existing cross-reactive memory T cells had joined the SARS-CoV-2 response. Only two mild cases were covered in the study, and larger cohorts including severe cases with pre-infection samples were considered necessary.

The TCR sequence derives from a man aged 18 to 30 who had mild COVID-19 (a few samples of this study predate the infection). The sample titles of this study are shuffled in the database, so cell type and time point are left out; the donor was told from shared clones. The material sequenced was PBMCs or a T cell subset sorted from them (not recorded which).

The DNA sequence reads TGCGCCAGCAGCCAAACATCCGGAAACTATGGCTACACCTTC. Its protein is CASSQTSGNYGYTF. Recombination joined TRBV5-1 with TRBJ1-2; no D gene is confidently identified. V is shortened by 4 bases, J by 2 bases, and the region joining them spans 12 bases. CDR1 and CDR2 were assigned from the germline V gene as SGHRS and YFSETQ. Including the terminal cysteine and phenylalanine, the CDR3 comprises 14 residues. The only DNA kept is the CDR3, 42 bases in frame from the first base.